This TCR beta chain was documented in a study of T cell clonotyping in hematopoietic cell transplantation. Some clones are missing from TCRdb's copy, which holds only in-frame ones; the method was immunoSEQ multiplex PCR. The repertoire includes approximately 25,000 clones, 90% to 97% of them detected once, and approximately 1.3% sits in the top ten. The germline gives CDR1 MNHEY, CDR2 SMNVEV (reference sequence). The CDR3 totals 15 residues. Unmatched junction bases numbered 4, after V lost 2 bases and J lost 5 bases. Sequenced input: peripheral blood mononuclear cells. This clonotype was obtained from a man between 45 and 60 years old in good health. Some clones in this sample may be carry-over from other donors' samples. This chain links TRBV27 with TRBJ2-2, with 8 bases that match TRBD2. This CDR3 reads CASSLSGGWTGELFF. The CDR3 DNA reads as TGTGCCAGCAGTTTAAGCGGGGGATGGACCGGGGAGCTGTTTTTT.